Below, 28 T cell receptor beta chains from the same sample are listed, as sequenced in a study of OX40 agonist ivuxolimab in advanced cancers. Libraries were prepared through the immunoSEQ multiplex PCR assay. The table comes from immuneACCESS by way of TCRdb, which keeps in-frame sequences with V and J called. Part of the clones is missing from these tables; in studies checked, under half for an unresolved V gene and the rest for unknown reasons. The sample includes fewer than 95,000 clones, with around 90% observed a single time. The leading ten clones occupy under 4% of the sample. The sample here was CD4+ or CD8+ T cells sorted from blood, taken in a trial of the OX40 agonist ivuxolimab. These receptors all stem from an adult with an advanced solid tumor such as melanoma, head and neck, liver or kidney cancer.

The chain joins TRBV30 to TRBJ2-7, with a tentative D call TRBD1 (7 bases). The V end was cut by 3 bases, the J end by 2 bases, with 14 bases between. The CDR3 extends over 14 amino acids. Germline CDR1 and CDR2: GTSNPN and SVGIG (reference sequence). CDR3 residues: CAWSHGGTAYEQYF. Written as DNA, the CDR3 is TGTGCCTGGAGCCACGGAGGGACAGCCTACGAGCAGTACTTC.

The chain has TRBV28 and TRBJ1-1, with D unresolved. Per the germline V gene, CDR1 is MDHEN and CDR2 is SYDVKM. The length of the CDR3 is 14 residues. The V and J ends lost 2 bases and 1 base respectively, with 8 bases between them. The CDR3 region has the DNA TGTGCCAGCAGTTTAGGGTCCTGGAACACTGAAGCTTTCTTT. Encoded protein: CASSLGSWNTEAFF. The full variable domain, in which reference TRBV28 and TRBJ1-1 provide the parts outside the CDR3, is DVKVTQSSRYLVKRTGEKVFLECVQDMDHENMFWYRQDPGLGLRLIYFSYDVKMKEKGDIPEGYSVSREKKERFSLILESASTNQTSMYLCASSLGSWNTEAFFGQGTRLTVV.

V usage is TRBV27 and J usage is TRBJ2-7; maybe TRBD1 (6 bases). The CDR3 loop spans 15 amino acids. V was trimmed by 3 bases and J by 5 bases, leaving 17 bases between them. In germline, CDR1 is MNHEY, CDR2 SMNVEV (reference sequence). The CDR3 loop reads CASSFIGPQGNEQYF. CDR3 nucleotide sequence: TGTGCCAGCAGTTTTATAGGACCCCAGGGGAACGAGCAGTACTTC.

The chain links TRBV6-1 to TRBJ2-5; possibly TRBD2 for D (5 bases). The CDR3 is made up of 15 amino acids. V lost 6 bases and J lost 1, with 15 bases in between. Germline lookup yields CDR1 MNHNS and CDR2 SASEGT. As DNA, the CDR3 is TGTGCCAGCAGCACTATGAGGGCTGGCCAAGAGACCCAGTACTTC. Translating it yields CASSTMRAGQETQYF.

This rearrangement joins TRBV10-1 to TRBJ2-2; TRBD2 matches at 14 bases. The V and J ends lost 9 bases and 6 bases, in that order; junction bases with no gene match: 12. CDR3 length: 17 amino acids. Germline V CDR1 and CDR2: WNHNN, SYGVQD (reference sequence). CDR3 residues: CASRLAGGPKKAGELFF. For the CDR3, the DNA is TGCGCCAGTCGACTAGCGGGAGGGCCCAAGAAGGCCGGGGAGCTGTTTTTT.

The J gene is TRBJ2-5, the V gene TRBV7-6; 10 bases are a match to TRBD2. Germline CDR1 reads SGHVS; CDR2 reads FNYEAQ. The CDR3 contains 16 residues. With 5 bases clipped from V and 3 bases from J, the junction kept 9 bases outside the gene matches. The CDR3 loop reads CASSPRGSGRKETQYF. As DNA, the CDR3 is TGTGCCAGCAGCCCCCGGGGTAGCGGGAGGAAAGAGACCCAGTACTTC.

This clone has only one observation. V usage is TRBV5-1 and J usage is TRBJ2-7; D may match TRBD1 or TRBD2 (5 bases each). Germline CDR1 reads SGHRS; CDR2 reads YFSETQ. CDR3 length: 16 amino acids. Trimming took off 4 bases at V and 3 bases at J, with 20 bases between the two ends. CDR3 sequence reads: CASSLSVGPAIYEQYF. DNA for the CDR3: TGCGCCAGCAGCCTTTCCGTGGGACCGGCAATCTACGAGCAGTACTTC.

This chain connects TRBV2 to TRBJ1-2; the match to TRBD1 covers 9 bases. Germline trimming cut 3 bases from V and 3 bases from J; bases unmatched to any gene: 2. The germline V gene encodes CDR1 SNHLY and CDR2 FYNNEI. The CDR3 has 14 amino acids. CDR3 amino acids: CASSEGQGDYGYTF. Written as DNA, the CDR3 is TGTGCCAGCAGTGAGGGACAGGGCGACTATGGCTACACCTTC.

The chain recombines TRBV4-1 with TRBJ2-5; tentatively, D is TRBD2 (5 bases). CDR1 MGHRA and CDR2 YSYEKL come from the germline V gene. This CDR3 contains 15 residues. V shed 4 bases and J shed 4 bases, with 16 bases lying between them. The CDR3 coding sequence is TGCGCCAGCAGCCTCTTAGAGGGTTTGGGAGAGACCCAGTACTTC. As protein: CASSLLEGLGETQYF.

V gene TRBV10-2 combines with J gene TRBJ1-2; no firm D call. The CDR3 runs 14 residues. Germline CDR1 reads WSHSY; CDR2 reads SAAADI. The V end was cut by 3 bases, the J end by 4 bases, with 12 bases between. CDR3 nucleotide sequence: TGCGCCAGCAGTGAATTAGACACCTTCTATGGCTACACCTTC. Translated: CASSELDTFYGYTF.

V and J are TRBV9 and TRBJ2-4, with D tentatively TRBD2 (5 bases). V shed 0 bases and J shed 1 base, with 14 bases lying between them. CDR1 is SGDLS and CDR2 is YYNGEE in the germline V gene. The CDR3 length is 17 residues. The CDR3 spells CASSVGWRYGAKNIQYF. CDR3 DNA sequence: TGTGCCAGCAGCGTAGGTTGGAGGTACGGTGCCAAAAACATTCAGTACTTC.

This chain links TRBV11-2 with TRBJ1-1; D is undetermined. Germline V gene data show CDR1 as SGHAT and CDR2 as FQNNGV. The length of the CDR3 is 14 residues. The germline V and J ends were trimmed by 5 bases and 8 bases, with 18 bases remaining between them. Written as DNA, the CDR3 is TGTGCCAGCAGCCTACGAGACCCCTCCTCGGAAGCTTTCTTT. This encodes CASSLRDPSSEAFF.

The rearrangement joins TRBV6-6 to TRBJ1-5; D is uncertain. The CDR3 contains 12 residues. Trimming took 8 bases from V and 10 from J, leaving 15 bases between them. Looked up from germline, CDR1 is MNHNY and CDR2 is SVGAGI (reference sequence). The DNA of the CDR3 is TGTGCCAGCTCGAGTGGTGGATTCCCCCAGCATTTT. Encoded protein: CASSSGGFPQHF.

J is TRBJ1-2 and V is TRBV4-2, with 8 bases lining up with TRBD1. This CDR3 has 16 amino acids. CDR1 is LGHNA, CDR2 YNFKEQ, per germline. J gave up 6 bases and V 5 bases, and 14 bases lay outside the gene matches. The CDR3 region is CASSDFIDRGSDGYTF. CDR3 bases: TGTGCCAGCAGCGATTTTATAGACAGGGGCTCTGATGGCTACACCTTC.

The chain carries TRBV23-1 and TRBJ1-2; D is unresolved. Being an ORF, TRBV23-1 has a function that is uncertain. CDR3 length: 16 residues. The V end was cut by 0 bases, the J end by 1 base, with 12 bases between. The CDR3 sequence: CASSQSPFFYNYGYTF. The CDR3 DNA follows: TGCGCCAGCAGTCAATCCCCGTTTTTCTATAACTATGGCTACACCTTC.

The genes are TRBV9 and TRBJ1-5; 8 bases map to TRBD1. V shed 0 bases and J 7 bases; nucleotides not matched to a gene: 6. Germline values: CDR1 SGDLS, CDR2 YYNGEE. This CDR3 contains 15 residues. The CDR3 DNA follows: TGTGCCAGCAGCGTAGAGGCAGGGGGCGGACAGCCCCAGCATTTT. It specifies CASSVEAGGGQPQHF.

The chain couples TRBV7-9 to TRBJ1-2, with D hard to call. The CDR3 runs 14 residues. Germline CDR1 is SEHNR and CDR2 is FQNEAQ (reference sequence). V was cut by 5 bases and J by 3 bases, with 13 bases left in between. The CDR3 region has the DNA TGTGCCAGCAGCCTCGGCAAAGGGTACTATGGCTACACCTTC. Amino acid sequence: CASSLGKGYYGYTF.

The genes are TRBV7-9 and TRBJ2-5; 7 nucleotides match TRBD2. Losses at the gene ends were 4 bases for V and 2 bases for J; bases not matched to a gene: 7. This CDR3 contains 15 residues. The germline gives CDR1 SEHNR, CDR2 FQNEAQ (reference sequence). CDR3 in DNA: TGTGCCAGCAGCTCGTACGAGCGGGAACAAGAGACCCAGTACTTC. Translating it yields CASSSYEREQETQYF.

The gene calls are TRBV9 and TRBJ1-1; the match to TRBD1 covers 7 bases. The CDR3 is made up of 14 amino acids. Germline lookup yields CDR1 SGDLS and CDR2 YYNGEE. V trimming: 4 bases; J trimming: 1 base; junction bases outside the gene matches: 4. In DNA, the CDR3 is TGTGCCAGCAGCCTCCGGACAGGGAACACTGAAGCTTTCTTT. Encoded protein: CASSLRTGNTEAFF.

The chain combines TRBV6-6 with TRBJ1-1; D uncertain. Trimming left V 7 bases short and J 5 bases short, with 11 bases between. The length of the CDR3 is 12 residues. Germline-derived CDR1 and CDR2 are MNHNY and SVGAGI (reference sequence). This CDR3 is CASNLGPTEAFF. CDR3 sequence (DNA): TGTGCCAGCAACTTAGGACCTACTGAAGCTTTCTTT.

The chain carries TRBV21-1 and TRBJ2-2; the table's D call, TRBD2, was not checked against the DNA. TRBV21-1 is given as a pseudogene. There are 18 residues in the CDR3. CDR3 sequence (DNA): TGTGCCAGCAGCAAATCCGGTCTAGCGGGGGGAGAAACCGGGGAGCTGTTTTTT. It specifies CASSKSGLAGGETGELFF.

CDR3 DNA sequence: TGTGCCAGCTCACCCGGACAGGGGGGCTACAATGAGCAGTTCTTC. Encoded protein: CASSPGQGGYNEQFF. V usage is TRBV18 and J usage is TRBJ2-1; TRBD1 matches 10 bases. The trim removed 3 bases at V and 3 bases at J, leaving 2 bases unmatched. This CDR3 has 15 residues. Germline lookup yields CDR1 KGHSH and CDR2 LQKENI.

This clone has just one count. V usage is TRBV10-3 and J usage is TRBJ2-7; 9 bases map to TRBD2. With 6 bases clipped from V and 5 bases from J, the junction kept 8 bases outside the gene matches. Germline CDR1 is ENHRY and CDR2 is SYGVKD. This CDR3 is 14 amino acids long. The CDR3 sequence: CAISTGTSNDEQYF. For the CDR3, the DNA is TGTGCCATCAGCACAGGGACTAGCAATGACGAGCAGTACTTC.

This clone was detected a few times. The CDR3 spells CASSLSGQGGTEAFF. The CDR3 nucleotides are TGTGCCAGCAGCTTGAGCGGACAGGGGGGTACTGAAGCTTTCTTT. The chain is built from TRBV5-5 and TRBJ1-1, with 10 bases matching TRBD1. The CDR3 spans 15 residues. Per germline, CDR1 SGHKS and CDR2 YYEKEE (reference sequence). J was trimmed by 5 bases and V by 1 base; bases with no gene match: 5. Full variable domain (missing parts from reference TRBV5-5 and TRBJ1-1): DAGVTQSPTHLIKTRGQQVTLRCSPISGHKSVSWYQQVLGQGPQFIFQYYEKEERGRGNFPDRFSARQFPNYSSELNVNALLLGDSALYLCASSLSGQGGTEAFFGQGTRLTVV.

This chain uses TRBV4-1 with TRBJ2-7, with 8 nucleotides matching TRBD1. With V trimmed by 4 bases and J by 6 bases, 11 bases remained unmatched. CDR1 and CDR2 from the germline V gene are MGHRA and YSYEKL. The CDR3 consists of 15 residues. CDR3 region: CASSRNPTGAFEQYF. The CDR3 bases are TGCGCCAGCAGCCGGAATCCGACAGGGGCTTTCGAGCAGTACTTC.

This sequence joins TRBV4-1 and TRBJ1-1; D may be TRBD1 (5 bases). Trimming left V 0 bases short and J 1 base short, with 9 bases between. This CDR3 is 15 amino acids long. From germline, CDR1 is MGHRA and CDR2 YSYEKL. CDR3 DNA: TGCGCCAGCAGCCAAGACCCCGGGGCGAACACTGAAGCTTTCTTT. It encodes CASSQDPGANTEAFF.

The chain couples TRBV15 to TRBJ1-1; TRBD1 is a possible D gene (6 bases). Trimming took 3 bases from V and 1 from J, leaving 12 bases between them. The CDR3 length is 15 residues. CDR1 and CDR2 (germline): LNHNV, YYDKDF (reference sequence). The CDR3 DNA is TGTGCCACCAGCAGGGGGGAGGGGGGGAACACTGAAGCTTTCTTT. This translates into CATSRGEGGNTEAFF.

The chain links TRBV27 to TRBJ1-1; no definite D call. The CDR3 sequence is 15 residues long. Trimming took 2 bases from V and 2 from J, leaving 12 bases between them. Germline V gene lookup returns CDR1 MNHEY and CDR2 SMNVEV (reference sequence). The CDR3 bases are TGTGCCAGCAGTTTACGTGGGTTTGGCAACACTGAAGCTTTCTTT. Amino acids: CASSLRGFGNTEAFF.